This entry describes one TCR beta chain. The protocol was immunoSEQ multiplex PCR, while the TCRdb copy is restricted to in-frame clones and leaves out a portion. Among 20,000 to 25,000 clones listed, 70% to 80% were seen once. The data derive from a study of early stage breast cancer tumors. Germline lookup yields CDR1 MNHNY and CDR2 SVGAGI (reference sequence). Trimming shortened V by 6 bases and J by 7 bases, and 13 bases separated the two germline ends. This CDR3 is built from 12 residues. The sample comprised blood. The chain employs TRBV6-6 and TRBJ2-7, with D possibly matching TRBD2 (5 bases). The sequence was collected from a person between 55 and 69 years old with breast cancer. The CDR3 DNA reads TGTGCCAGCAGCCTCACCTCGGGGGAGCAGTACTTC. Protein product: CASSLTSGEQYF.